Listed below are T cell receptor beta chains from one sample, sequenced in a study of cytomegalovirus exposure and HLA in healthy donors. Libraries were prepared by immunoSEQ multiplex PCR; TCRdb keeps only in-frame clonotypes and omits some of them. The sample has some 320,000 clones; roughly 87% are singletons. Input material: PBMCs. The source is a woman aged 25 to 45 in good health and CMV-seropositive. Each CDR3 is given with its conserved first and last residue. Each record gives: clone size, J gene, V gene, D gene, CDR3 DNA, CDR3 protein. The D gene is left open where the match is weak. A clone size is listed for some rows: how often the clone was seen (once, few, many), or a class if it is expanded.

>NA|TRBJ2-2|TRBV5-1|TRBD2
TGCGCCAGCAGCTTGACTAGCGGGAGGCTGGACACCGGGGAGCTGTTTTTT
CASSLTSGRLDTGELFF
>NA|TRBJ2-5|TRBV28|TRBD2
TGTGCCAGCAGTTTAGGCGGGGGTTTCGGTTTCGAGACCCAGTACTTC
CASSLGGGFGFETQYF
>once|TRBJ2-7|TRBV15|TRBD1
TGTGCCACCAGCAGAGGGACAGGGGGCGCCTCCTACGAGCAGTACTTC
CATSRGTGGASYEQYF
>NA|TRBJ2-1|TRBV6-1|TRBD1
TGTGCCAGCAGTGAAGAAGGCAGGGGGCCCCTCTACAATGAGCAGTTCTTC
CASSEEGRGPLYNEQFF
>NA|TRBJ2-1|TRBV27|NA
TGTGCCAGCAGCCAGGGGAATGAGCAGTTCTTC
CASSQGNEQFF
>NA|TRBJ1-1|TRBV7-9|NA
TGTGCCAGCAGCTTAGCGCTGGGGCGGACTGAAGCTTTCTTT
CASSLALGRTEAFF
>NA|TRBJ2-5|TRBV5-1|NA
TGCGCCAGCAGCTCGGGATCACAAGGGGAGACCCAGTACTTC
CASSSGSQGETQYF
>once|TRBJ2-7|TRBV19|TRBD2
TGTGCCAGTAGTTCTAGCGGAATCCCCTACGAGCAGTACTTC
CASSSSGIPYEQYF
>NA|TRBJ1-2|TRBV6-5|TRBD1
TGTGCCAGCAGTTACGCACAGGGGGCCTATGGCTACACCTTC
CASSYAQGAYGYTF
>NA|TRBJ1-2|TRBV10-3|TRBD1
TGTGCCATCAGTGAGGGGACAGGGTATAACTATGGCTACACCTTC
CAISEGTGYNYGYTF
>NA|TRBJ1-6|TRBV9|NA
TGTGCCAGCAGCCCACCCGGGACTGAAAATTCACCCCTCCACTTT
CASSPPGTENSPLHF
>NA|TRBJ1-5|TRBV4-2|TRBD1
TGTGCCAGCAGCCCACAGGGGGCTGACAATCAGCCCCAGCATTTT
CASSPQGADNQPQHF
>NA|TRBJ1-5|TRBV28|TRBD1
TGTGCCAGCATCAGGGGGGGCCCTAATCAGCCCCAGCATTTT
CASIRGGPNQPQHF
>NA|TRBJ2-3|TRBV6-1|TRBD2
TGTGCCAGCAGTGAAGCCTGGGCTAGCGGGAGCCCAGATACGCAGTATTTT
CASSEAWASGSPDTQYF
>NA|TRBJ2-7|TRBV29-1|TRBD2
TGCAGCGTTGAAAAGACTAGCGGATTCTCCTACGAGCAGTACTTC
CSVEKTSGFSYEQYF
>NA|TRBJ2-2|TRBV5-6|NA
TGTGCCAGCAGCTTATCCCCCTGGGGTTCGAACACCGGGGAGCTGTTTTTT
CASSLSPWGSNTGELFF
>NA|TRBJ2-3|TRBV5-1|TRBD2
TGCGCCAGCAGCTTGATAAGCGGGAGGGCCGCAGATACGCAGTATTTT
CASSLISGRAADTQYF
>NA|TRBJ1-1|TRBV2|NA
TGTGCCAGCACCGGACAAGGGGTGAACACTGAAGCTTTCTTT
CASTGQGVNTEAFF
>once|TRBJ1-4|TRBV18|NA
TGTGCCAGCTCACGTATCGGGAACTCTAATGAAAAACTGTTTTTT
CASSRIGNSNEKLFF
>NA|TRBJ2-5|TRBV28|NA
TGTGCCAGCAGTTCACGGGACACCGAAGAGACCCAGTACTTC
CASSSRDTEETQYF
>NA|TRBJ2-1|TRBV25-1|NA
TGTGCCAGCAGTGGGATCGCCGGGATCTCCTACAATGAGCAGTTCTTC
CASSGIAGISYNEQFF
>NA|TRBJ1-6|TRBV19|TRBD1
TGTGCCAGTAGTTTCGACCGGGACAGGGGGCCTTCGAGGTATAATTCACCCCTCCACTTT
CASSFDRDRGPSRYNSPLHF
>NA|TRBJ2-7|TRBV27|NA
TGTGCCAGCAGCCTCCGGGGAGTGGGTAACTACGAGCAGTACTTC
CASSLRGVGNYEQYF
>NA|TRBJ1-2|TRBV2|NA
TGTGCCAGCGGGGATCTTCGCTCGTTGGGCTACACCTTC
CASGDLRSLGYTF
>NA|TRBJ2-7|TRBV15|NA
TGTGCCACCAGCAGGTTAGGCCAGAGCTCCTACGAGCAGTACTTC
CATSRLGQSSYEQYF
>NA|TRBJ2-7|TRBV13|NA
TGTGCCAGCAGCTTAGCCGAGACAGGAGGGGGGCAGTACTTC
CASSLAETGGGQYF